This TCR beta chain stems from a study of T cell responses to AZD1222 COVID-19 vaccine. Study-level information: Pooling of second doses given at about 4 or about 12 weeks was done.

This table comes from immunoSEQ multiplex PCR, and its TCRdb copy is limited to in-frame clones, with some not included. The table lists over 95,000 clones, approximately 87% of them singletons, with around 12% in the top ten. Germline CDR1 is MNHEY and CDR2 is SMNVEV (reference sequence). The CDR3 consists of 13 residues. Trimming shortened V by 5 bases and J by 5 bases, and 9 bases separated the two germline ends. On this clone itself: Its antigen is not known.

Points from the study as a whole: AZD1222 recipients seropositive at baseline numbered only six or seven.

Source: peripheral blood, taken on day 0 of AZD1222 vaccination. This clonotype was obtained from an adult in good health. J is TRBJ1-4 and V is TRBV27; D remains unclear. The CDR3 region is CASSPYKNEKLFF. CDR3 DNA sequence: TGTGCCAGCAGTCCCTATAAAAATGAAAAACTGTTTTTT.